This TCR beta chain was captured by sequencing in a study of shared clonotypes between healthy human individuals. Of note for this clone: What it binds is unknown.

The CDR3 sequence is 19 residues long. Germline-derived CDR1 and CDR2 are LGHNT and FRNRAP. The ends were cut back, 3 bases at V and 7 bases at J, with 30 bases in the middle. The study's findings and limits: Relative to memory subsets, naive subsets generally showed larger estimated richness. Clonotype sharing among donors, it was expected, would be affected by sequencing depth.

Every immunoSEQ plate was one replicate of a subset's evenly spread DNA. Produced via immunoSEQ multiplex PCR; TCRdb's table is partial and in-frame only. The repertoire holds 1.5 million to 1.9 million clones, with approximately 98% as singletons. The receptor comes from a man aged 30 to 39 in good health. Material for sequencing was naive CD4+ T cells sorted from blood. Subset of the sample: CD45RA+ positively selected. The J gene is TRBJ1-2, the V gene TRBV12-5; tentatively, D is TRBD1 (6 bases). The CDR3 DNA follows: TGTGCTAGTGGTTTTATTGGGTCGACCCCGGGACACCAGCCCGGTGGCTACACCTTC. Encoded protein: CASGFIGSTPGHQPGGYTF.